The T cell receptor (beta chain) under discussion was sequenced for a study of T cells after yellow fever vaccination. Study-level points and caveats: When the response was secondary, it was weaker but reached its peak faster, day 5 versus 15.

TCRdb processed the 5' RACE reads anew with MiXCR; each CDR3 protein has one entry. In the table there are hundreds of thousands of distinct CDR3 sequences, 15% to 20% of which are singletons. This clonotype was seen a handful of times. Its antigen remains unknown. V was pared by 10 bases and J by 3 bases, with 16 bases between. This CDR3 contains 14 residues. Germline V lookup: CDR1 MNHEY, CDR2 SMNVEV (reference sequence). Sequenced here: PBMCs, sampled 15 days after the yellow fever booster vaccination. The chain joins TRBV27 to TRBJ1-5; a weak D match, TRBD1 (6 bases). This receptor was taken from a man aged 30 to 39 who received the YFV17D yellow fever vaccine. DNA of the CDR3: TGTGCCACCTCCCTGACAGGAATCAATCAGCCCCAGCATTTT. This codes for CATSLTGINQPQHF.